The rows below give T cell receptor beta chains drawn from one sample of a study of shared clonotypes between healthy human individuals. Profiled with immunoSEQ multiplex PCR; TCRdb holds only in-frame clones, not every one. This table has 1,400,000 or so clones, just under 99% appearing once. The sequencing sample was made of naive CD4+ T cells sorted from blood. The origin of the receptors is a young man in good health. CDR3s include the opening cysteine and the closing phenylalanine or tryptophan. D genes are given only for firm matches. Clone size is stated in some rows and not others, as once, few, many or a class when expanded.

D gene: NA; CDR3 length: 14; V gene: TRBV5-1; J gene: TRBJ2-1; clone size: NA; CDR3 protein: CASSLLGGYNEQFF; CDR3 DNA: TGCGCCAGCAGCTTGCTTGGGGGCTACAATGAGCAGTTCTTC
D gene: NA; CDR3 length: 13; V gene: TRBV6-1; J gene: TRBJ1-3; clone size: NA; CDR3 protein: CASSEIIGNTIYF; CDR3 DNA: TGTGCCAGCAGTGAAATCATTGGAAACACCATATATTTT
D gene: NA; CDR3 length: 15; V gene: TRBV27; J gene: TRBJ2-1; clone size: NA; CDR3 protein: CASSLWLGSGNEQFF; CDR3 DNA: TGTGCCAGCAGTTTGTGGCTCGGGAGCGGTAATGAGCAGTTCTTC
D gene: NA; CDR3 length: 14; V gene: TRBV9; J gene: TRBJ1-3; clone size: NA; CDR3 protein: CASSPQAFGNTIYF; CDR3 DNA: TGTGCCAGCAGCCCACAGGCTTTTGGAAACACCATATATTTT
D gene: NA; CDR3 length: 16; V gene: TRBV28; J gene: TRBJ2-7; clone size: NA; CDR3 protein: CASSPNTIRDPLGQYF; CDR3 DNA: TGTGCCAGCAGTCCGAACACGATCCGGGACCCACTGGGGCAGTACTTC
D gene: NA; CDR3 length: 12; V gene: TRBV18; J gene: TRBJ2-3; clone size: NA; CDR3 protein: CASSTPTDTQYF; CDR3 DNA: TGTGCCAGCTCAACACCCACAGATACGCAGTATTTT
D gene: NA; CDR3 length: 19; V gene: TRBV11-2; J gene: TRBJ2-1; clone size: NA; CDR3 protein: CASSLGPGLNTPRHNEQFF; CDR3 DNA: TGTGCCAGCAGCTTAGGCCCGGGATTGAATACTCCCAGGCACAATGAGCAGTTCTTC
D gene: TRBD1; CDR3 length: 16; V gene: TRBV5-4; J gene: TRBJ2-1; clone size: NA; CDR3 protein: CASSSGTGGRANEQFF; CDR3 DNA: TGTGCCAGCAGCTCCGGGACAGGGGGGAGGGCCAATGAGCAGTTCTTC
D gene: TRBD2; CDR3 length: 17; V gene: TRBV4-1; J gene: TRBJ2-5; clone size: NA; CDR3 protein: CASSQDGSGRGQETQYF; CDR3 DNA: TGCGCCAGCAGCCAAGATGGAAGCGGGAGGGGCCAAGAGACCCAGTACTTC
D gene: NA; CDR3 length: 17; V gene: TRBV19; J gene: TRBJ1-5; clone size: NA; CDR3 protein: CASSIADRRKPNQPQHF; CDR3 DNA: TGTGCCAGTAGTATTGCCGACAGACGAAAACCCAATCAGCCCCAGCATTTT
D gene: NA; CDR3 length: 15; V gene: TRBV18; J gene: TRBJ2-5; clone size: NA; CDR3 protein: CASSPRIGKQETQYF; CDR3 DNA: TGTGCCAGCTCACCACGGATCGGGAAACAAGAGACCCAGTACTTC
D gene: NA; CDR3 length: 17; V gene: TRBV6-1; J gene: TRBJ2-7; clone size: NA; CDR3 protein: CASSGFTRTTFSYEQYF; CDR3 DNA: TGTGCCAGCAGTGGTTTCACTCGGACGACCTTTTCCTACGAGCAGTACTTC
D gene: NA; CDR3 length: 14; V gene: TRBV9; J gene: TRBJ1-5; clone size: NA; CDR3 protein: CASSVGPDNQPQHF; CDR3 DNA: TGTGCCAGCAGCGTAGGACCCGACAATCAGCCCCAGCATTTT
D gene: TRBD2; CDR3 length: 14; V gene: TRBV10-3; J gene: TRBJ2-5; clone size: NA; CDR3 protein: CASRGLEIWETQYF; CDR3 DNA: TGTGCCAGCAGGGGACTAGAGATTTGGGAGACCCAGTACTTC
D gene: TRBD2; CDR3 length: 15; V gene: TRBV28; J gene: TRBJ2-3; clone size: NA; CDR3 protein: CASSLAGGQQDTQYF; CDR3 DNA: TGTGCCAGCAGTTTAGCGGGAGGGCAGCAAGATACGCAGTATTTT
D gene: NA; CDR3 length: 14; V gene: TRBV10-3; J gene: TRBJ1-2; clone size: NA; CDR3 protein: CAINDRSRNYGYTF; CDR3 DNA: TGTGCCATCAACGACAGATCAAGGAACTATGGCTACACCTTC
D gene: TRBD1; CDR3 length: 16; V gene: TRBV4-1; J gene: TRBJ2-2; clone size: NA; CDR3 protein: CARKTGSRSNTGELFF; CDR3 DNA: TGCGCCAGGAAGACAGGGTCCAGGTCTAACACCGGGGAGCTGTTTTTT
D gene: TRBD1; CDR3 length: 14; V gene: TRBV7-9; J gene: TRBJ2-2; clone size: NA; CDR3 protein: CASQPRTGAGELFF; CDR3 DNA: TGTGCCAGCCAGCCCAGGACAGGGGCCGGGGAGCTGTTTTTT
D gene: NA; CDR3 length: 13; V gene: TRBV7-8; J gene: TRBJ2-7; clone size: once; CDR3 protein: CASSSRDTYEQYF; CDR3 DNA: TGTGCCAGCAGCTCTAGGGACACCTACGAGCAGTACTTC
D gene: NA; CDR3 length: 12; V gene: TRBV11-3; J gene: TRBJ2-2; clone size: NA; CDR3 protein: CASSFGPGELFF; CDR3 DNA: TGTGCCAGCAGCTTCGGGCCCGGGGAGCTGTTTTTT
D gene: NA; CDR3 length: 14; V gene: TRBV7-9; J gene: TRBJ1-5; clone size: NA; CDR3 protein: CASSLGGAAQPQHF; CDR3 DNA: TGTGCCAGCAGCTTAGGCGGGGCAGCTCAGCCCCAGCATTTT
D gene: TRBD2; CDR3 length: 19; V gene: TRBV27; J gene: TRBJ2-7; clone size: NA; CDR3 protein: CASSPLGTVGLAGVYEQYF; CDR3 DNA: TGTGCCAGCAGTCCCCTTGGGACAGTGGGACTAGCGGGAGTGTACGAGCAGTACTTC
D gene: TRBD1; CDR3 length: 15; V gene: TRBV18; J gene: TRBJ2-5; clone size: once; CDR3 protein: CASSRQGGRQETQYF; CDR3 DNA: TGTGCCAGCTCACGACAGGGGGGTCGACAAGAGACCCAGTACTTC
D gene: NA; CDR3 length: 15; V gene: TRBV29-1; J gene: TRBJ2-1; clone size: NA; CDR3 protein: CSVPEGGTEGNEQFF; CDR3 DNA: TGCAGCGTGCCCGAGGGGGGTACGGAAGGTAATGAGCAGTTCTTC
D gene: TRBD2; CDR3 length: 19; V gene: TRBV10-2; J gene: TRBJ2-1; clone size: NA; CDR3 protein: CASSETGLAGGWSAAEQFF; CDR3 DNA: TGCGCCAGCAGTGAGACGGGACTAGCGGGAGGTTGGTCAGCCGCTGAGCAGTTCTTC